This paragraph reports one TCR beta chain. What it binds is unknown. This specimen comes from a study of cytomegalovirus exposure and HLA in healthy donors. Study-wide context: Out of 398 genotyped donors, about 81% belonged to the Caucasian-associated ancestry cluster.

Regarding the study as a whole: In a later analysis, a missense DCLRE1C variant was linked to TCR beta V- and J-gene trimming.

13 Jbeta primers and 60 Vbeta primers were used for the PCR. Original processing methods: In a later analysis, 75 million to 85 million unique TCR beta chains included roughly 11 million shared by two or more donors. The assay was immunoSEQ multiplex PCR, and TCRdb's table has in-frame clones only and misses some. D and trimming were read from the DNA, whereas the V and J calls and clone size are those reported in that table. This sample has roughly 150,000 clones; about 72% occur once, and the top ten carry approximately 4.2%. Sequenced material: PBMCs. This TCR derives from a man aged 60-69 years in good health and CMV-seronegative.

The CDR3 sequence is CASSVDRTANYGYTF. In DNA form, the CDR3 reads TGTGCCAGCAGTGTAGACCGGACAGCTAACTATGGCTACACCTTC. The V gene is TRBV6-5, the J gene TRBJ1-2, with D maybe TRBD1 (6 bases). The V end was cut by 5 bases, the J end by 0 bases, with 13 bases between. Germline V gene data show CDR1 as MNHEY and CDR2 as SVGAGI. The CDR3 is 15 amino acids.